Each of the 24 T cell receptor beta chains below was sequenced from the same sample in a study of shared clonotypes between healthy human individuals. The method was immunoSEQ multiplex PCR; TCRdb's version includes in-frame clones alone and lacks a portion of them. This sample has approximately 1.9 million clones; about 93% occur once, and the top ten carry about 1.6%. Positive CCR7 selection of CD45RO-negative cells yielded the naive CD8 cells, and terminally differentiated effector memory CD45RA+ cells were excluded. Sequenced sample: naive CD8+ T cells from PBMCs. The origin of the receptors is a man aged 18-30 years in good health. Some clones in this sample may be carry-over from other donors' samples.

The chain carries TRBV5-1 and TRBJ2-3; the D gene is possibly TRBD2 (6 bases). CDR3 length: 15 amino acids. V gave up 0 bases and J gave up 5 bases, with 13 bases separating them. Per germline, CDR1 SGHRS and CDR2 YFSETQ. CDR3 sequence: CASSLAGSAIDTQYF. CDR3 coding DNA: TGCGCCAGCAGCTTGGCCGGGAGTGCCATAGATACGCAGTATTTT.

This sequence joins TRBV5-8 and TRBJ2-7, with 9 bases fitting TRBD1. Per germline, CDR1 SGHTS and CDR2 YDEGEE. CDR3 size: 13 residues. The V segment lost 4 bases and the J segment 5 bases; nucleotides outside the gene matches: 4. CDR3 region: CASSGDRVHEQYF. In DNA form, the CDR3 reads TGTGCCAGCAGCGGGGACAGGGTCCACGAGCAGTACTTC.

This chain joins TRBV11-2 and TRBJ2-1; 8 nucleotides match TRBD2. CDR3 length: 15 residues. Germline CDR1 and CDR2: SGHAT and FQNNGV. V trimming: 1 base; J trimming: 7 bases; junction bases outside the gene matches: 6. The chain's CDR3 is CASSLGAGAVNEQFF. The DNA of the CDR3 is TGTGCCAGCAGCTTAGGAGCGGGAGCGGTGAATGAGCAGTTCTTC.

V and J are TRBV11-2 and TRBJ1-4; D perhaps matches TRBD1 (6 bases). V shed 1 base and J shed 6 bases, with 12 bases lying between them. Germline-derived CDR1 and CDR2 are SGHAT and FQNNGV. CDR3 size: 15 residues. The CDR3 sequence: CASSLAQGLDEKLFF. The CDR3 region has the DNA TGTGCCAGCAGCTTAGCACAGGGCCTGGATGAAAAACTGTTTTTT.

The chain combines TRBV5-6 with TRBJ1-2; possible D gene TRBD1, 6 bases. The germline CDR1 and CDR2 sequences are SGHDT and YYEEEE. Trimming took off 5 bases at V and 4 bases at J, with 12 bases between the two ends. The CDR3 is made up of 13 amino acids. The CDR3 protein is CASSSDSSYGYTF. The CDR3 DNA follows: TGTGCCAGCAGTTCGGACAGCAGCTATGGCTACACCTTC.

V is TRBV6-5 and J is TRBJ2-2; D not resolved. V was trimmed by 2 bases and J by 6 bases, leaving 13 bases between them. Germline CDR1 and CDR2: MNHEY and SVGAGI. There are 15 residues in the CDR3. The DNA for the CDR3 is TGTGCCAGCAGTTACCGGCTAGGGCCTGCCGGGGAGCTGTTTTTT. Translating gives CASSYRLGPAGELFF.

The rearrangement joins TRBV27 to TRBJ2-1; 11 positions agree with TRBD2. The CDR3 contains 15 residues. Germline CDR1 is MNHEY and CDR2 is SMNVEV (reference sequence). Trimming removed 5 bases from V and 5 bases from J; junction bases left unmatched: 5. The CDR3 protein is CASSSSGREDNEQFF. In nucleotides, the CDR3 is TGTGCCAGCAGTAGTAGCGGGAGGGAAGACAATGAGCAGTTCTTC.

V gene TRBV5-5 combines with J gene TRBJ1-2; 7 bases agree with TRBD1. With 4 bases clipped from V and 3 bases from J, the junction kept 24 bases outside the gene matches. Germline V gene data show CDR1 as SGHKS and CDR2 as YYEKEE (reference sequence). CDR3 length: 20 residues. The CDR3: CASSGTPGEDHRGGDYGYTF. CDR3 nucleotides: TGTGCCAGCAGCGGAACTCCCGGTGAGGATCACAGGGGTGGGGACTATGGCTACACCTTC.

This clone has a single count. V and J are TRBV19 and TRBJ1-5; D remains unclear. With 2 bases removed from V and 8 bases from J, the gap between germline ends came to 19 bases. The CDR3 sequence is 16 residues long. The germline V gene encodes CDR1 LNHDA and CDR2 SQIVND (reference sequence). CDR3 DNA sequence: TGTGCCAGTAGTATATCCTCGGTGGGGAATTGGGAGCCCCAGCATTTT. This encodes CASSISSVGNWEPQHF.

The sample holds one count of this clone. V is TRBV6-5 and J is TRBJ2-7; D gene unclear. This CDR3 has 12 amino acids. V was trimmed by 6 bases and J by 6 bases, leaving 12 bases between them. CDR1 is MNHEY and CDR2 is SVGAGI in the germline V gene. The CDR3 loop is CASRSSLREQYF. The CDR3 bases are TGTGCCAGCAGGAGCTCCCTCCGCGAGCAGTACTTC.

A remark on this clone: Other DNA sequences within the sample encode an identical CDR3. The chain joins TRBV7-9 to TRBJ1-4; D is possibly TRBD1 (5 bases). V lost 2 bases to trimming and J lost 7 bases, with 11 bases between them. The germline V gene encodes CDR1 SEHNR and CDR2 FQNEAQ (reference sequence). This CDR3 spans 14 amino acids. Here the CDR3 DNA reads TGTGCCAGCAGCTTATCGGGGGAGGGTGAAAAACTGTTTTTT. It yields the protein CASSLSGEGEKLFF.

V gene TRBV5-6 combines with J gene TRBJ2-1; D is unresolved. Looked up from germline, CDR1 is SGHDT and CDR2 is YYEEEE. This CDR3 comprises 13 residues. Trimming left V 4 bases short and J 10 bases short, with 15 bases between. The CDR3: CASSLIPAGEQFF. CDR3 DNA: TGTGCCAGCAGCCTTATACCAGCAGGCGAGCAGTTCTTC.

V is TRBV5-1 and J is TRBJ2-2; no clear D gene. V was shortened by 5 bases and J by 6 bases, with 8 bases between the two germline ends. This CDR3 region has 12 residues. In germline, CDR1 is SGHRS, CDR2 YFSETQ. CDR3 DNA: TGCGCCAGCAGGGGAATGGCCGGGGAGCTGTTTTTT. Encoded protein: CASRGMAGELFF.

This clone was detected once. The chain carries TRBV7-8 and TRBJ2-7; D ambiguous. Germline CDR1 and CDR2: SGHVS and FQNEAQ. This CDR3 has 14 amino acids. Trimming removed 1 base at V and 0 bases at J, with 7 bases between. For the CDR3, the DNA is TGTGCCAGCAGCTTAGGACGGATCTCCTACGAGCAGTACTTC. Protein product: CASSLGRISYEQYF.

This clone was seen only a few times. This rearrangement joins TRBV9 to TRBJ1-1; D possibly corresponds to TRBD1 (5 bases). V lost 0 bases, J lost 5 bases, and 11 bases lay in between. Germline V gene data show CDR1 as SGDLS and CDR2 as YYNGEE. The CDR3 totals 14 residues. This CDR3 is CASSVGEGRTEAFF. The CDR3 bases are TGTGCCAGCAGCGTAGGCGAGGGGCGGACTGAAGCTTTCTTT.

The chain combines TRBV18 with TRBJ2-4; 9 positions match TRBD1. The CDR3 spans 16 residues. V was clipped by 3 bases and J by 2 bases; unmatched bases: 5. From germline, CDR1 is KGHSH and CDR2 LQKENI. This chain's CDR3 is CASSPGTGRSKNIQYF. In DNA, the CDR3 is TGTGCCAGCTCACCCGGGACAGGGCGTTCCAAAAACATTCAGTACTTC.

This clone was detected only once. The chain links TRBV7-3 to TRBJ1-1, with TRBD1 identical over 7 bases. Germline loops: CDR1 SGHTA, CDR2 FQGTGA. V lost 5 bases to trimming and J lost 1 base; unmatched junction nucleotides: 10. The CDR3 consists of 16 residues. The CDR3 coding sequence is TGTGCCAGCAGCCTGACCCCAGGACAGGAGAACACTGAAGCTTTCTTT. This sequence encodes CASSLTPGQENTEAFF.

This chain connects TRBV9 to TRBJ2-3; D may be TRBD1 or TRBD2 (5 bases each). V was cut by 0 bases and J by 2 bases, with 13 bases left in between. Germline lookup yields CDR1 SGDLS and CDR2 YYNGEE. This CDR3 is 16 amino acids long. The chain's CDR3 is CASSVGGWGTTDTQYF. The DNA for the CDR3 is TGTGCCAGCAGCGTAGGGGGTTGGGGGACCACAGATACGCAGTATTTT.

The chain links TRBV19 to TRBJ2-7; D is perhaps TRBD1 (6 bases). Trimming shortened V by 4 bases and J by 7 bases, and 17 bases separated the two germline ends. The CDR3 is made up of 14 amino acids. From germline, CDR1 is LNHDA and CDR2 SQIVND (reference sequence). The DNA of the CDR3 is TGTGCCAGTAGTAATATGGGGGCCAGCCGGGAGCAGTACTTC. As protein: CASSNMGASREQYF.

V gene TRBV11-2 combines with J gene TRBJ2-3, with no clear D. This CDR3 is built from 17 residues. Deletions cut 1 base from V and 2 bases from J, with 16 bases between. Per the germline V gene, CDR1 is SGHAT and CDR2 is FQNNGV. The CDR3 nucleotides read TGTGCCAGCAGCTTAGCCCGGAGCGTCTACCTCACAGATACGCAGTATTTT. It specifies CASSLARSVYLTDTQYF. The complete variable domain, with remaining parts taken from reference TRBV11-2 and TRBJ2-3, reads EAGVAQSPRYKIIEKRQSVAFWCNPISGHATLYWYQQILGQGPKLLIQFQNNGVVDDSQLPKDRFSAERLKGVDSTLKIQPAKLEDSAVYLCASSLARSVYLTDTQYFGPGTRLTVL.

Points on this clone: The sample contains more than one DNA sequence encoding this CDR3. This chain connects TRBV7-6 to TRBJ2-3; D is possibly TRBD1 or TRBD2 (5 bases each). This CDR3 has 14 residues. The germline V and J ends were trimmed by 4 bases and 1 base, with 9 bases remaining between them. CDR1 SGHVS and CDR2 FNYEAQ come from the germline V gene. CDR3 sequence reads: CASSSLGGTDTQYF. In DNA form, the CDR3 reads TGTGCCAGCAGCTCTCTGGGGGGCACAGATACGCAGTATTTT. Full variable domain (outside the CDR3, taken from reference TRBV7-6 and TRBJ2-3): GAGVSQSPRYKVTKRGQDVALRCDPISGHVSLYWYRQALGQGPEFLTYFNYEAQQDKSGLPNDRFSAERPEGSISTLTIQRTEQRDSAMYRCASSSLGGTDTQYFGPGTRLTVL.

To note about this clone: Distinct nucleotide sequences in the sample also encode this CDR3. This chain links TRBV10-3 with TRBJ2-1, with TRBD2 identical over 7 bases. Germline CDR1 is ENHRY and CDR2 is SYGVKD. V lost 0 bases, J lost 2 bases, and 1 base stayed unmatched. The CDR3 length is 15 residues. The CDR3 spells CAISESGTTYNEQFF. The CDR3, as DNA: TGTGCCATCAGTGAGTCTGGGACTACCTACAATGAGCAGTTCTTC.

The chain is built from TRBV7-9 and TRBJ1-6; the D gene is possibly TRBD1 (5 bases). Germline CDR1 SEHNR, CDR2 FQNEAQ (reference sequence). V lost 3 bases and J 7 bases, leaving 10 bases between the germline ends. The CDR3 runs 14 residues. The CDR3 DNA follows: TGTGCCAGCAGCTTTTGGGGGAGGAATTCACCCCTCCACTTT. Its translation is CASSFWGRNSPLHF.

The chain recombines TRBV29-1 with TRBJ2-1, with 9 bases lining up with TRBD2. Trimming at V came to 5 bases and at J to 9 bases, leaving 17 bases not matched to a gene. Per the germline V gene, CDR1 is SQVTM and CDR2 is ANQGSEA. The CDR3 sequence is 16 residues long. CDR3 in DNA: TGCAGCGTTCCGCTAGCGGGACCCCTATGGGCGGGTGAGCAGTTCTTC. This translates into CSVPLAGPLWAGEQFF.